The 9 T cell receptor beta chains below all came from one sample that was sequenced in a study of blood T cells in healthy people across ages. A J-beta primer mix and a sample-barcoded 5' primer were used in a second PCR of about 6 to 12 cycles. TCRdb re-called the 5' RACE reads through MiXCR, storing one row per CDR3 protein. The table includes 800,000 to 950,000 distinct CDR3 sequences, approximately 32% detected once. Another study also made use of these data, one on T cells of mothers and their children.

The sequencing input was blood. The receptors here all came from a woman aged 35 to 49 in good health.

The genes are TRBV7-3 and TRBJ2-3, with D possibly being TRBD2 (6 bases). CDR3 length: 13 residues. Looked up from germline, CDR1 is SGHTA and CDR2 is FQGTGA. The V gene lost 5 bases and the J gene lost 3 bases, with 9 bases spanning the gap. CDR3 loop: CASSDLATDTQYF. CDR3 nucleotides: TGTGCCAGCAGCGATCTAGCGACAGATACGCAGTATTTT.

This clonotype was detected a few times. The chain has TRBV28 and TRBJ1-5; maybe TRBD1 (6 bases). This CDR3 is built from 16 residues. The germline V gene has CDR1 MDHEN and CDR2 SYDVKM. Trimming cost V 4 bases and J 1 base, with 14 bases left between them. The CDR3 DNA reads as TGTGCCAGCAGTTCCGGACAGCTTGGGAGCAATCAGCCCCAGCATTTT. As protein: CASSSGQLGSNQPQHF.

This clonotype was observed many times. The CDR3 loop reads CASSTRSDGNIQYF. CDR3 bases: TGTGCCAGCAGCACCCGGAGTGATGGAAACATTCAGTACTTC. The rearrangement joins TRBV7-6 to TRBJ2-4; no reliable D call. V was shortened by 5 bases and J by 6 bases, with 14 bases between the two germline ends. The CDR3 is 14 amino acids. Germline loops: CDR1 SGHVS, CDR2 FNYEAQ.

This clonotype was found many times. This rearrangement joins TRBV5-1 to TRBJ2-3, with D uncertain. The ends were cut back, 4 bases at V and 0 bases at J, with 15 bases in the middle. The CDR3 consists of 16 residues. CDR1 and CDR2 (germline): SGHRS, YFSETQ. The CDR3: CASSPGLASSTDTQYF. DNA for the CDR3: TGCGCCAGCAGCCCCGGCCTCGCCTCTAGCACAGATACGCAGTATTTT. The variable domain in full, completed from reference TRBV5-1 and TRBJ2-3, reads KAGVTQTPRYLIKTRGQQVTLSCSPISGHRSVSWYQQTPGQGLQFLFEYFSETQRNKGNFPGRFSGRQFSNSRSEMNVSTLELGDSALYLCASSPGLASSTDTQYFGPGTRLTVL.

The CDR3 protein is CASSTRRGTSSSDEQFF. Written as DNA, the CDR3 is TGTGCCAGCAGTACACGCCGCGGGACGTCTTCGTCGGATGAGCAGTTCTTC. The rearrangement joins TRBV6-6 to TRBJ2-1; tentative D call: TRBD2 (6 bases). CDR3 length: 17 residues. The V end was cut by 5 bases, the J end by 8 bases, with 25 bases between. Germline CDR1 reads MNHNY; CDR2 reads SVGAGI (reference sequence).

This rearrangement joins TRBV28 to TRBJ2-5; either TRBD1 or TRBD2 may fit D (5 bases each). Germline V gene lookup returns CDR1 MDHEN and CDR2 SYDVKM. Trimming shortened V by 7 bases and J by 5 bases, and 20 bases separated the two germline ends. The CDR3 is 15 amino acids. CDR3 region: CASTYTSKWGETQYF. CDR3 sequence (DNA): TGTGCCAGCACCTATACGTCGAAATGGGGGGAGACCCAGTACTTC. The full variable domain, its missing parts supplied by reference TRBV28 and TRBJ2-5, is DVKVTQSSRYLVKRTGEKVFLECVQDMDHENMFWYRQDPGLGLRLIYFSYDVKMKEKGDIPEGYSVSREKKERFSLILESASTNQTSMYLCASTYTSKWGETQYFGPGTRLLVL.

In this sample, this clonotype turned up once. A junction boundary mismatches the germline segment, possibly from a read error. The chain joins TRBV28 to TRBJ1-4; TRBD1 aligns across 7 bases. Germline V gene lookup returns CDR1 MDHEN and CDR2 SYDVKM. This CDR3 region has 16 residues. The CDR3 nucleotides read TGTGCCGGCAGCTCCCCCGAAGGGGGCCCAAATGAAAAACTGTTTTTT. This translates into CAGSSPEGGPNEKLFF.

The V call is TRBV5-5, the J call TRBJ2-5; D possibly corresponds to TRBD2 (7 bases). This CDR3 comprises 13 residues. Germline V gene sequence: CDR1 SGHKS, CDR2 YYEKEE (reference sequence). Trimming left V 7 bases short and J 5 bases short, with 15 bases between. The CDR3 sequence is CASRRGLAETQYF. CDR3 coding DNA: TGTGCCAGCCGGCGGGGGCTAGCGGAGACCCAGTACTTC.

This clonotype has just a few counts. A read error may explain this, as a much larger clone is one base away. This rearrangement joins TRBV12-3 or TRBV12-4 to TRBJ2-1; 7 nucleotides line up with TRBD1. The CDR3 runs 15 residues. The CDR3 nucleotides are TGTGCCAGCATCCTAGGGGGACAGCAGTACAATAAGCAGTTCTTC. Translating it yields CASILGGQQYNKQFF.